The clone carrying this T cell receptor (beta chain) appeared a few times. The CDR3 totals 16 residues. Trimming took 2 bases from V and 0 from J, leaving 10 bases between them. The germline CDR1 and CDR2 sequences are MDHEN and SYDVKM. Using immunoSEQ multiplex PCR, the repertoire was profiled, and TCRdb retains in-frame clones only, with some absent. This sample has tens of thousands of clones; approximately 84% occur once, and the top ten carry approximately 6%. This specimen belongs to a study of blood T cell repertoires in COVID-19. Study-level background: Donors in the United States, Italy and Spain gave samples during acute or convalescent COVID-19.

This clonotype originated in a man in his sixties or seventies with COVID-19, enrolled during active disease. V is TRBV28 and J is TRBJ1-4; D is ambiguous. Sequencing used peripheral blood. This CDR3 is CASSLGQTPTNEKLFF. CDR3 DNA: TGTGCCAGCAGTTTAGGGCAGACCCCAACTAATGAAAAACTGTTTTTT.